Each of the 8 T cell receptor beta chains below was sequenced from the same sample in a study of CD8 T cells in ankylosing spondylitis. TCRdb itself ran the 5' RACE reads through MiXCR, one entry per CDR3 protein. This sample has 230,000 or so distinct CDR3 sequences, with more than 20% found just once. What was sequenced was blood, either unsorted or a sorted T cell fraction (not recorded which). Receptors originate from a male donor with ankylosing spondylitis or in good health (not recorded which).

In this sample, this clonotype turned up a few times. The chain couples TRBV20-1 to TRBJ2-3; 10 nucleotides agree with TRBD2. There are 14 residues in the CDR3. Germline CDR1 is DFQATT and CDR2 is SNEGSKA (reference sequence). J was trimmed by 3 bases and V by 6 bases; bases with no gene match: 6. CDR3 in DNA: TGCAGTGCAAAAAGCGGGGGGGCGACAGATACGCAGTATTTT. Encoded protein: CSAKSGGATDTQYF.

The chain links TRBV6-1 to TRBJ2-1; a possible D gene is TRBD2 (6 bases). The germline V and J ends were trimmed by 4 bases and 8 bases, with 9 bases remaining between them. CDR3 length: 12 residues. From germline, CDR1 is MNHNS and CDR2 SASEGT. The CDR3 region has the DNA TGTGCCAGCAGTGTGTGGGGGGATGAGCAGTTCTTC. Its translation is CASSVWGDEQFF.

The rearrangement links TRBV7-9 to TRBJ2-3, with a possible D match to TRBD2 (6 bases). V was pared by 1 base and J by 2 bases, with 13 bases between. This CDR3 region has 16 residues. The germline V gene has CDR1 SEHNR and CDR2 FQNEAQ (reference sequence). The CDR3: CASSLDGLKLTDTQYF. The DNA of the CDR3 is TGTGCCAGCAGCTTAGATGGACTAAAACTCACAGATACGCAGTATTTT.

The chain recombines TRBV5-5 with TRBJ2-1, with 12 bases fitting TRBD2. Losses at the gene ends were 3 bases for V and 10 bases for J; bases not matched to a gene: 8. The CDR3 consists of 15 residues. CDR1 is SGHKS, CDR2 YYEKEE, per germline (reference sequence). The DNA for the CDR3 is TGTGCCAGCAGCTCGGGACTAGCGGGCCCTCCCGAGCAGTTCTTC. It is translated as CASSSGLAGPPEQFF.

The chain has TRBV5-1 and TRBJ1-3, with TRBD1 matching 10 bases. This CDR3 region has 19 residues. The ends lost 1 base at V and 1 base at J; junction bases unmatched: 11. In germline, CDR1 is SGHRS, CDR2 YFSETQ. This chain's CDR3 is CASSLTPGQGYRSGNTIYF. The CDR3 DNA sequence: TGCGCCAGCAGCTTGACCCCGGGACAGGGGTATAGGTCTGGAAACACCATATATTTT. Full variable domain (missing parts from reference TRBV5-1 and TRBJ1-3): KAGVTQTPRYLIKTRGQQVTLSCSPISGHRSVSWYQQTPGQGLQFLFEYFSETQRNKGNFPGRFSGRQFSNSRSEMNVSTLELGDSALYLCASSLTPGQGYRSGNTIYFGEGSWLTVV.

This rearrangement joins TRBV6-1 to TRBJ2-2, with 8 bases identical to TRBD2. The CDR3 spans 15 residues. Looked up from germline, CDR1 is MNHNS and CDR2 is SASEGT. V lost 6 bases and J lost 1; bases outside the gene matches: 4. The CDR3 sequence: CASRGGGRNTGELFF. CDR3 nucleotide sequence: TGTGCCAGCAGAGGCGGGGGGAGGAACACCGGGGAGCTGTTTTTT.

There are a few counts of this clonotype. This chain links TRBV4-1 with TRBJ1-6, with D uncertain. V was clipped by 1 base and J by 9 bases, with 13 bases between them. From germline, CDR1 is MGHRA and CDR2 YSYEKL. The CDR3 runs 15 residues. CDR3 DNA: TGCGCCAGCAGCCAAGCGGAAGTGCGGGGTTCACCCCTCCACTTT. Amino acids: CASSQAEVRGSPLHF.

The chain joins TRBV20-1 to TRBJ1-4, with a possible D match to TRBD1 (6 bases). Germline CDR1 is DFQATT and CDR2 is SNEGSKA (reference sequence). The CDR3 contains 14 residues. Trimming removed 3 bases from V and 7 bases from J, with 15 bases in between. Here the CDR3 reads CSASPVGAGEKLFF. The CDR3, as DNA: TGCAGTGCTAGTCCGGTGGGGGCGGGTGAAAAACTGTTTTTT.